The source of this TCR beta chain is a study of cytomegalovirus exposure and HLA in healthy donors. Regarding the study as a whole: TCR clusters originating in the first cohort tended to co-occur in the 110 or so validation repertoires, according to a later analysis.

The protocol was immunoSEQ multiplex PCR, while the TCRdb copy is restricted to in-frame clones and leaves out a portion. The data contain some 170,000 clones, roughly 86% of them singletons. A note on this clone: Antigen: not known.

V was clipped by 3 bases and J by 11 bases, with 10 bases between them. Germline CDR1 is SGHTA and CDR2 is FQGNSA. CDR3 length equals 11 residues. The sequence was collected from a man younger than 30 in good health and CMV-seropositive. The source material was PBMCs. This chain links TRBV7-2 with TRBJ1-1; D is perhaps TRBD1 (5 bases). CDR3 amino acids: CASSFGGQAFF. Here the CDR3 DNA reads TGTGCCAGCAGCTTCGGGGGTCAGGCTTTCTTT.